Included here is one T cell receptor beta chain sequence, with context. Its target is not known. The table came from immunoSEQ multiplex PCR; TCRdb's copy has only in-frame clones and leaves some out. The sample carries tens of thousands of clones, 85% to 95% recorded once. The length of the CDR3 is 19 residues. Trimming took off 6 bases at V and 0 bases at J, with 23 bases between the two ends. Germline V gives CDR1 LNHDA, CDR2 SQIVND (reference sequence). These data belong to a study of human thymus T cells. Regarding the study as a whole: Seemingly biased V and J gene usage marked thymic and blood repertoires. Related research described thymic repertoires that were highly overlapping among unrelated individuals.

The study used thymus tissue resected during corrective heart surgery. It was healthy Finnish infants having corrective surgery for congenital heart defects who were the donors. This receptor was taken from a girl in the first two years of life with a congenital heart defect but otherwise immunologically healthy. This sequence joins TRBV19 and TRBJ1-4, with D possibly TRBD1 on 6 matching bases. The specimen sequenced was thymus tissue. The CDR3 bases are TGTGCCAGTAGCCCCGGATTGGGTCAGGGGCGCCCAACTAATGAAAAACTGTTTTTT. It yields the protein CASSPGLGQGRPTNEKLFF.